The 3 T cell receptor beta chains below all came from one sample that was sequenced in a study of CD8 T cells in Susac syndrome. Reverse transcription used roughly 0.45 to 1 ug RNA and random hexamers. TCRdb used MiXCR to reprocess the immunoSEQ multiplex PCR reads, holding one entry per CDR3 protein. This sample yields some 210,000 distinct CDR3 sequences, of which 94% are seen a single time; 0.15% belongs to the top ten. The material sequenced was CD4+ T cells from PBMCs. The receptors shown here come from a human donor with Susac syndrome.

The chain is built from TRBV7-2 and TRBJ2-5; D not certain. The CDR3 has 10 amino acids. The germline V gene encodes CDR1 SGHTA and CDR2 FQGNSA. Trimming cost V 6 bases and J 4 bases, with 3 bases left between them. The CDR3 bases are TGTGCCAGCAGGATAGAGACCCAGTACTTC. The encoded protein is CASRIETQYF.

The chain combines TRBV29-1 with TRBJ2-3, with TRBD1 identical over 7 bases. In germline, CDR1 is SQVTM, CDR2 ANQGSEA. V was pared by 3 bases and J by 5 bases, with 8 bases of the junction left unmatched. This CDR3 is 14 amino acids long. CDR3 in DNA: TGCAGCGTTGAGGTAACAGGGGAAGAAGATACGCAGTATTTT. It encodes CSVEVTGEEDTQYF.

The chain employs TRBV20-1 and TRBJ2-1; perhaps D is TRBD1 or TRBD2 (5 bases each). CDR1 and CDR2 from the germline V gene are DFQATT and SNEGSKA (reference sequence). The CDR3 has 16 residues. With 4 bases removed from V and 2 bases from J, the gap between germline ends came to 18 bases. CDR3 bases: TGCAGTGCTAAGCTCCCGGGACGGATTACCTACAATGAGCAGTTCTTC. Translation gives CSAKLPGRITYNEQFF.